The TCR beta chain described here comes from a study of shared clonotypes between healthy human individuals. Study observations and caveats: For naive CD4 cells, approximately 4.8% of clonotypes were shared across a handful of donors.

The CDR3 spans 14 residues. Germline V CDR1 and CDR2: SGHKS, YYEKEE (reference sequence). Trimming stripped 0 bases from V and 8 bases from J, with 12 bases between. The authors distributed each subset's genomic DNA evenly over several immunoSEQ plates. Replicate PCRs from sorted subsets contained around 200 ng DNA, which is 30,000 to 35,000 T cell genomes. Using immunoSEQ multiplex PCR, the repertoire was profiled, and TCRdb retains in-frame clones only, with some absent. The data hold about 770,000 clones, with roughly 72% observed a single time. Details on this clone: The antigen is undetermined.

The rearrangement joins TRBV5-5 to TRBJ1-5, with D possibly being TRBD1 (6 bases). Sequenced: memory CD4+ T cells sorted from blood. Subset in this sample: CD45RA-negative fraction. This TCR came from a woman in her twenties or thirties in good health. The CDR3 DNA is TGTGCCAGCAGCTTGGTCGGGGGGGCAAAGCCCCAGCATTTT. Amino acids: CASSLVGGAKPQHF. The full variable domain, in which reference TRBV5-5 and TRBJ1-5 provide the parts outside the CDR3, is DAGVTQSPTHLIKTRGQQVTLRCSPISGHKSVSWYQQVLGQGPQFIFQYYEKEERGRGNFPDRFSARQFPNYSSELNVNALLLGDSALYLCASSLVGGAKPQHFGDGTRLSIL.